This paragraph reports one T cell receptor beta chain. The entry originates in a study of blood T cell repertoires in COVID-19. Study-wide context: Italy, Spain and the United States were the sources of the convalescent and acute COVID-19 samples.

Repertoires were generated with immunoSEQ multiplex PCR, while TCRdb's copy carries only in-frame clones and drops some. The repertoire holds around 240,000 clones, roughly 86% seen once, with about 3% in the top ten. Deletions cut 2 bases from V and 3 bases from J, with 11 bases between. This CDR3 comprises 16 residues. Germline CDR1 is SGHAT and CDR2 is FQNNGV. The source of this sequence is a woman aged 25 to 39 who had recovered from COVID-19. Sequencing was carried out using peripheral blood. The chain couples TRBV11-2 to TRBJ1-6; TRBD1 is a possible D gene (5 bases). The DNA of the CDR3 is TGTGCCAGCAGCTTAATAGGGAGGGGCTATAATTCACCCCTCCACTTT. It encodes CASSLIGRGYNSPLHF.